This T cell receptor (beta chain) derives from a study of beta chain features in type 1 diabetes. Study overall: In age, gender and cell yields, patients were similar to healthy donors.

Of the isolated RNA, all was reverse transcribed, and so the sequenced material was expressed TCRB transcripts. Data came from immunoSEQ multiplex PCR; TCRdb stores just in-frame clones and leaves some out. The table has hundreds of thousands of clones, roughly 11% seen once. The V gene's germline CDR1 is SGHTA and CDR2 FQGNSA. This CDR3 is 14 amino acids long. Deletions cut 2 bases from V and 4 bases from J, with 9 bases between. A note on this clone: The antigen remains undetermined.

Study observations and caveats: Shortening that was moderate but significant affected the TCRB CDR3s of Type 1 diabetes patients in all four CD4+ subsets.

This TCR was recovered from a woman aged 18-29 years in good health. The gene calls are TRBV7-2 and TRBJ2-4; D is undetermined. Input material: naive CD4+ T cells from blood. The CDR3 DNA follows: TGTGCCAGCAGCTTATGGGGAAGGAAAAACATTCAGTACTTC. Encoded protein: CASSLWGRKNIQYF.